One T cell receptor (beta chain) is described in this entry. Its target is not known. With 5 bases clipped from V and 2 bases from J, the junction kept 12 bases outside the gene matches. CDR3 size: 18 residues. Germline V gene data show CDR1 as MDHEN and CDR2 as SYDVKM. Time point meaning: cycle 4 day 1 (C4D1), after less than seven weeks of nivolumab. Every patient had relapsed following autologous stem cell transplantation, and cohorts differed in brentuximab vedotin exposure. PBMCs were thawed, and CD8+ T cells were then isolated from them by magnetic negative selection. The assay was immunoSEQ multiplex PCR, and TCRdb's table has in-frame clones only and misses some. The profile shows about 15,000 clones, around 90% of them singletons. The sample belongs to a study of PD-1 blockade in classical Hodgkin lymphoma. Study context: Nivolumab was given intravenously to patients at 3 mg/kg every 2 weeks.

Study-wide results and limits: As was reported, newly diagnosed patients showed lower baseline TCR diversity than healthy donors did. Unlike CD8+ TCR diversity, which did not rise significantly by C4D1, CD4+ TCR diversity did. Partial responders and progressors had significantly lower baseline TCR diversity.

This sequence joins TRBV28 and TRBJ1-5; 10 nucleotides match TRBD1. This sequence originates from a human donor with classical Hodgkin lymphoma. Sequencing used CD8+ T cells from blood, obtained before the fourth cycle of nivolumab. The CDR3 bases are TGTGCCAGCAGTAAGCCTTCCGGGACAGGGGTTGGCAATCAGCCCCAGCATTTT. This translates into CASSKPSGTGVGNQPQHF.